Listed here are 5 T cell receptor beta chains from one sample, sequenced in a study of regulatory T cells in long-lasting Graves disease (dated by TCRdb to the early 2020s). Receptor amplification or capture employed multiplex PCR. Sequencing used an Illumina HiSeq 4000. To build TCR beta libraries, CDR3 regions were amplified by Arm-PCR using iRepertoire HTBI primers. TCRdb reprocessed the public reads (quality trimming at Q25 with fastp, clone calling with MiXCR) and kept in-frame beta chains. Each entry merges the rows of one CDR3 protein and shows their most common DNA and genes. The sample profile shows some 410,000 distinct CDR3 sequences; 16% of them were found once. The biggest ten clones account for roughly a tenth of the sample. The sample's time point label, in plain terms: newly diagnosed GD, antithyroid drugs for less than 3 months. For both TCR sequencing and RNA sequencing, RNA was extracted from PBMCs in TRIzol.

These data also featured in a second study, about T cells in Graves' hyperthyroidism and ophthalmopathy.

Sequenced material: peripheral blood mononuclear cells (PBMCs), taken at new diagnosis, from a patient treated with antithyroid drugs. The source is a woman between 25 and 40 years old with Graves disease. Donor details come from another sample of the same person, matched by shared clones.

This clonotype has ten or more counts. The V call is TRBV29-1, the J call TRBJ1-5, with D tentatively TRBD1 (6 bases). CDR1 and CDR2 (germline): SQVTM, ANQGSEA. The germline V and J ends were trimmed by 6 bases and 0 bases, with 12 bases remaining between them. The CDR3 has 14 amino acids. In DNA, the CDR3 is TGCAGCGTATCGACAGGCCATAGCAATCAGCCCCAGCATTTT. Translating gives CSVSTGHSNQPQHF.

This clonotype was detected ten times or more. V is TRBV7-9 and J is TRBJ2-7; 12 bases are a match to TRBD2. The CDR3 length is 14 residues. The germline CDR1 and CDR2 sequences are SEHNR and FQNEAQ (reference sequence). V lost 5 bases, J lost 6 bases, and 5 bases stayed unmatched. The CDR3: CASSPGTSGSEQYF. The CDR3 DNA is TGTGCCAGCAGCCCCGGGACTAGCGGGTCCGAGCAGTACTTC.

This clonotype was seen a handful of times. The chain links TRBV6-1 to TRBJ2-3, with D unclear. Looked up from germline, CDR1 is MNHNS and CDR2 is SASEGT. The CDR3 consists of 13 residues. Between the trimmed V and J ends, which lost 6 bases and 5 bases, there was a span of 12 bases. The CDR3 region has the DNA TGTGCCAGCAGCCGAAACCTAAGAGATACGCAGTATTTT. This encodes CASSRNLRDTQYF.

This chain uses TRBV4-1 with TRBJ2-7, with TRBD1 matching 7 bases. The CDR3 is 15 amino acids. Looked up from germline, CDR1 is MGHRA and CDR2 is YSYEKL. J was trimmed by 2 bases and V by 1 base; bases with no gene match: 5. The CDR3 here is CASSQGQGQTYEQYF. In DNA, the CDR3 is TGCGCCAGCAGCCAAGGACAGGGACAAACCTACGAGCAGTACTTC.

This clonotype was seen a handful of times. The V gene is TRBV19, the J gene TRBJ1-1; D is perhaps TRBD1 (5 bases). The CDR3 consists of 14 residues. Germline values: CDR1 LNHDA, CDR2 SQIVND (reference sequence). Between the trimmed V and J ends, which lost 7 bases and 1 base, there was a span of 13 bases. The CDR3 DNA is TGTGCCAGTAATAAAGCCAGGGCGAACACTGAAGCTTTCTTT. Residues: CASNKARANTEAFF.